Listed below are T cell receptor beta chains from one sample, sequenced in a study of blood T cell repertoires in COVID-19. Here immunoSEQ multiplex PCR was the method, and the copy in TCRdb shows in-frame clones only, minus some. Of over 250,000 clones listed, 88% are singletons. Sequencing was done on a sample of peripheral blood. Receptors were obtained from a man aged 60 to 69 who had recovered from COVID-19. Both conserved end residues are part of each CDR3. D genes are given only for firm matches. Not every row has a clone size; where given, it reads once, few, many or a size class.

CASSPPLLNEKLFF | TGTGCCAGCTCACCACCGTTACTTAATGAAAAACTGTTTTTT | . | . | TRBJ1-4 | TRBV18
CATSLGTGGHNEQFF | TGTGCCACCAGCCTTGGGACAGGGGGGCACAATGAGCAGTTCTTC | TRBD1 | . | TRBJ2-1 | TRBV24-1
CASSRTFEAEAFF | TGTGCCAGCAGCCGAACTTTTGAGGCTGAAGCTTTCTTT | . | . | TRBJ1-1 | TRBV5-6
CASSISLATSTDTQYF | TGCGCCAGCAGCATATCACTAGCGACTAGCACAGATACGCAGTATTTT | TRBD2 | . | TRBJ2-3 | TRBV5-1
CASRPGLAGAYEQYF | TGTGCCAGCAGGCCCGGACTAGCGGGGGCCTACGAGCAGTACTTC | TRBD2 | . | TRBJ2-7 | TRBV6-6
CASKGQRTDTQYF | TGTGCCAGTAAGGGACAACGCACAGATACGCAGTATTTT | . | . | TRBJ2-3 | TRBV19
CASFSGGPPYEQYF | TGTGCCAGTTTCAGCGGGGGCCCCCCCTACGAGCAGTACTTC | TRBD2 | . | TRBJ2-7 | TRBV7-8
CASRTGGNTEAFF | TGTGCCAGCAGAACAGGGGGGAACACTGAAGCTTTCTTT | TRBD1 | once | TRBJ1-1 | TRBV6-5
CASSPNSGGDNEQFF | TGCGCCAGCAGTCCGAATAGCGGGGGGGATAATGAGCAGTTCTTC | TRBD2 | once | TRBJ2-1 | TRBV5-1
CASSQRTYTEAFF | TGTGCCAGCAGCCAACGGACATACACTGAAGCTTTCTTT | . | . | TRBJ1-1 | TRBV7-3
CAWRSKGQGTTNEKLFF | TGTGCCTGGAGGTCGAAGGGACAGGGGACTACTAATGAAAAACTGTTTTTT | TRBD1 | . | TRBJ1-4 | TRBV30
CAIRGHFQETQYF | TGTGCCATCAGGGGACACTTCCAAGAGACCCAGTACTTC | . | . | TRBJ2-5 | TRBV10-3
CASSLGQQGFRNQPQHF | TGTGCCAGCAGCTTGGGTCAACAGGGTTTTCGGAATCAGCCCCAGCATTTT | . | . | TRBJ1-5 | TRBV5-4
CASSLDPGKNYGYTF | TGTGCCAGCAGCTTAGATCCGGGGAAAAACTATGGCTACACCTTC | . | . | TRBJ1-2 | TRBV7-9
CASSARQGLLTEAFF | TGTGCCAGCAGTGCCCGACAGGGATTGCTCACTGAAGCTTTCTTT | TRBD1 | . | TRBJ1-1 | TRBV28
CASRNRVNYGYTF | TGTGCCAGCAGAAACAGGGTTAACTATGGCTACACCTTC | . | . | TRBJ1-2 | TRBV2
CATSRVPGLAGDTQYF | TGTGCCACCAGCAGAGTTCCGGGACTAGCGGGAGATACGCAGTATTTT | TRBD2 | . | TRBJ2-3 | TRBV15
CASSLGTSGGWHTQYF | TGTGCCAGCAGTTTGGGGACTAGCGGGGGGTGGCATACGCAGTATTTT | TRBD2 | . | TRBJ2-3 | TRBV27
CASSLGQGGAGELFF | TGTGCCAGCAGCTTAGGACAGGGAGGAGCCGGGGAGCTGTTTTTT | . | . | TRBJ2-2 | TRBV7-6
CASSEVRGLNSPLHF | TGTGCCAGCAGCGAAGTGCGGGGGTTAAACTCACCCCTCCACTTT | . | . | TRBJ1-6 | TRBV4-2
CASRGTLQETQYF | TGTGCCAGTAGGGGGACACTTCAAGAGACCCAGTACTTC | . | . | TRBJ2-5 | TRBV19
CASSQEGGSTDTQYF | TGTGCCAGCAGCCAAGAAGGGGGATCCACAGATACGCAGTATTTT | . | . | TRBJ2-3 | TRBV4-2
CASTTGVENTEAFF | TGCGCCAGCACTACCGGGGTGGAGAACACTGAAGCTTTCTTT | . | . | TRBJ1-1 | TRBV10-1
CASSLALAGGPETQYF | TGCGCCAGCAGCTTGGCCTTAGCGGGGGGTCCCGAGACCCAGTACTTC | TRBD2 | . | TRBJ2-5 | TRBV5-1
CASSQAGGTEAFF | TGTGCCAGCAGCCAAGCGGGGGGTACTGAAGCTTTCTTT | . | . | TRBJ1-1 | TRBV7-6
CASSVDTRTEAFF | TGTGCCAGCAGCGTGGACACGCGCACTGAAGCTTTCTTT | . | . | TRBJ1-1 | TRBV7-3
CASSGRPGTWEVYNEQFF | TGTGCCAGCAGCGGCCGTCCCGGGACATGGGAAGTCTACAATGAGCAGTTCTTC | . | . | TRBJ2-1 | TRBV3-1/TRBV3-2
CASSPRTGAQETQYF | TGTGCCAGCAGCCCTAGGACAGGGGCCCAAGAGACCCAGTACTTC | TRBD1 | . | TRBJ2-5 | TRBV13
CASSTGSHEQYF | TGTGCCAGCAGTACAGGTTCGCACGAGCAGTACTTC | . | . | TRBJ2-7 | TRBV6-5
CASSLGGAGDRAAFF | TGCGCCAGCAGCCTAGGAGGGGCGGGGGATCGGGCAGCTTTCTTT | . | few | TRBJ1-1 | TRBV5-1
CASSVVASGGASTGELFF | TGTGCCAGCAGCGTAGTAGCTAGCGGGGGGGCGAGCACCGGGGAGCTGTTTTTT | TRBD2 | once | TRBJ2-2 | TRBV9
CASVGAYEQYF | TGTGCCAGCGTCGGAGCCTACGAGCAGTACTTC | . | . | TRBJ2-7 | TRBV27
CASSQQQVNTEAFF | TGTGCCAGCAGCCAACAACAGGTAAACACTGAAGCTTTCTTT | . | few | TRBJ1-1 | TRBV16
CASSVLAGGPADTQYF | TGTGCCAGCAGTGTCCTAGCGGGGGGGCCTGCAGATACGCAGTATTTT | TRBD2 | . | TRBJ2-3 | TRBV6-4
CASSLEPGLSNTGELFF | TGTGCCAGCAGCTTAGAACCGGGACTCTCGAACACCGGGGAGCTGTTTTTT | . | . | TRBJ2-2 | TRBV5-4
CASIGSGGLNEQFF | TGTGCCAGCATAGGGAGCGGGGGGCTCAATGAGCAGTTCTTC | TRBD2 | . | TRBJ2-1 | TRBV6-5
CASSQAGTGVRTEAFF | TGTGCCAGCAGCCAAGCCGGGACAGGGGTCCGCACTGAAGCTTTCTTT | TRBD1 | . | TRBJ1-1 | TRBV14
CASSQPNSPGGGRHQPQHF | TGTGCCAGCAGCCAACCAAACTCCCCCGGAGGGGGCAGGCATCAGCCCCAGCATTTT | TRBD1 | . | TRBJ1-5 | TRBV4-2
CASILTGREKLFF | TGTGCCAGCATCCTGACAGGGAGGGAAAAACTGTTTTTT | TRBD1 | once | TRBJ1-4 | TRBV7-8